Shown below are 28 T cell receptor beta chains from a single sample sequenced in a study of neurological immune-mediated disorders (dated 2019 in TCRdb). The time point label on this specimen signifies: longitudinal time-point 2. Libraries were built with 5' RACE. Reads for this sample came from an Illumina HiSeq 2500. TCRdb ran its own pipeline on the public reads, namely fastp trimming at Q25 and MiXCR clone calling, and kept in-frame beta chains. Records with the same CDR3 protein are collapsed into one entry carrying the most frequent genes and DNA. Here the sample has about 90,000 distinct CDR3 sequences; 13% occur a single time. In total, the top ten clones hold under 6% of the sample. The sequenced sample was PBMCs. The receptors come from a female donor with HTLV-1-associated myelopathy (HAM/TSP).

Notes on this clonotype: A clone one base away is much larger, so this may be a read error. The chain has TRBV20-1 and TRBJ2-1; D might be TRBD1 (5 bases). The CDR3 has 11 amino acids. CDR1 and CDR2 from the germline V gene are DFQATT and SNEGSKA (reference sequence). CDR3 in amino acids: CSATRGNAQFF. DNA of the CDR3: TGCAGTGCTACTAGGGGCAATGCGCAGTTCTTC.

Concerning this clonotype itself: It may be a read error: a sequence one base away is much more abundant. The chain links TRBV6-7 to TRBJ2-2; TRBD2 agrees at 8 bases. TRBV6-7 is flagged as an ORF with uncertain function. The CDR3 loop spans 17 amino acids. V lost 5 bases, J lost 0 bases, and 8 bases stayed unmatched. The CDR3 loop is CASSVGGGFTNTGELFF. CDR3 in DNA: TGTGCCAGCAGTGTCGGGGGGGGCTTTACGAACACCGGGGAGCTGTTTTTT.

The V call is TRBV28, the J call TRBJ2-7; D may match TRBD1 or TRBD2 (5 bases each). CDR3 size: 15 residues. With 6 bases removed from V and 5 bases from J, the gap between germline ends came to 20 bases. Germline loops: CDR1 MDHEN, CDR2 SYDVKM. This CDR3 reads CASSTQGALSHEQYF. CDR3 in DNA: TGTGCCAGCAGCACCCAGGGAGCCCTATCCCACGAGCAGTACTTC. Full variable domain (missing parts from reference TRBV28 and TRBJ2-7): DVKVTQSSRYLVKRTGEKVFLECVQDMDHENMFWYRQDPGLGLRLIYFSYDVKMKEKGDIPEGYSVSREKKERFSLILESASTNQTSMYLCASSTQGALSHEQYFGPGTRLTVT.

The rearrangement links TRBV7-2 to TRBJ1-5; D possibly corresponds to TRBD1 (5 bases). The ends were cut back, 5 bases at V and 5 bases at J, with 28 bases in the middle. CDR3 length: 19 residues. The germline gives CDR1 SGHTA, CDR2 FQGNSA. CDR3 nucleotide sequence: TGTGCCAGCAGCCGGAGAGGGGATTTATTGGAGCTTCGGTATCAGCCCCAGCATTTT. Translated, it gives CASSRRGDLLELRYQPQHF.

J is TRBJ1-4 and V is TRBV28, with D perhaps matching TRBD1 (6 bases). This CDR3 spans 15 amino acids. From germline, CDR1 is MDHEN and CDR2 SYDVKM. The V end lost 6 bases, the J end lost 7 bases, and 18 bases lay between the germline ends. CDR3: CASRTGGAGGEKLFF. In DNA, the CDR3 is TGTGCCAGCAGAACGGGGGGGGCCGGAGGTGAAAAACTGTTTTTT.

This clonotype was seen many times. The chain links TRBV5-1 to TRBJ2-2; D gene unclear. The CDR3 totals 13 residues. Germline loops: CDR1 SGHRS, CDR2 YFSETQ. Trimming took 9 bases from V and 6 from J, leaving 15 bases between them. The DNA for the CDR3 is TGCGCCATTAAAGAGCCGGGTTCCGGGGAGCTGTTTTTT. This translates into CAIKEPGSGELFF.

In its sample, this clonotype was seen many times. The rearrangement uses TRBV6-5 and TRBJ2-2; a weak D match, TRBD1 (6 bases). The CDR3 sequence is 15 residues long. V dropped 5 bases and J dropped 0 bases, with 10 bases sitting between them. CDR1 and CDR2 from the germline V gene are MNHEY and SVGAGI. The CDR3 loop reads CASSHRVPNTGELFF. Here the CDR3 DNA reads TGTGCCAGCAGTCACAGGGTCCCGAACACCGGGGAGCTGTTTTTT.

This clonotype was seen repeatedly, ten times or more. The V gene is TRBV7-2, the J gene TRBJ2-5, with D perhaps TRBD2 (5 bases). There are 16 residues in the CDR3. The germline V gene has CDR1 SGHTA and CDR2 FQGNSA. V was clipped by 1 base and J by 1 base, with 13 bases between them. For the CDR3, the DNA is TGTGCCAGCAGCTTAGTGGGCGGGTATATCCAAGAGACCCAGTACTTC. It is translated as CASSLVGGYIQETQYF. Using reference TRBV7-2 and TRBJ2-5 for the parts outside the CDR3, the full variable domain is GAGVSQSPSNKVTEKGKDVELRCDPISGHTALYWYRQSLGQGLEFLIYFQGNSAPDKSGLPSDRFSAERTGGSVSTLTIQRTQQEDSAVYLCASSLVGGYIQETQYFGPGTRLLVL.

This sequence joins TRBV5-1 and TRBJ2-7; D might be TRBD2 (5 bases). The CDR3 covers 16 residues. Trimming left V 6 bases short and J 7 bases short, with 26 bases between. CDR1 and CDR2 from the germline V gene are SGHRS and YFSETQ. Here the CDR3 reads CASNQGSLGSYNEQYF. Here the CDR3 DNA reads TGCGCCAGCAACCAAGGAAGTTTAGGGAGCTACAATGAGCAGTACTTC.

Notes on this clonotype: This may be a read error: a much more frequent sequence differs by one nucleotide. The chain carries TRBV7-9 and TRBJ2-4; D unclear. Germline V gives CDR1 SEHNR, CDR2 FQNEAQ (reference sequence). The CDR3 is made up of 14 amino acids. In DNA form, the CDR3 reads TGTACCAGCAGCTCAAGGGCAGCCAAAAACATTCAGTACTTC. Translated: CTSSSRAAKNIQYF.

This clonotype has at least ten counts. The chain couples TRBV2 to TRBJ1-5; TRBD1 aligns across 7 bases. Germline V gene sequence: CDR1 SNHLY, CDR2 FYNNEI. This CDR3 comprises 18 residues. The ends lost 7 bases at V and 8 bases at J; junction bases unmatched: 23. Written as DNA, the CDR3 is TGTGCCAGCAATAGGGAGGCGCGGGGACAGTTAAAAGGGGAGCCCCAGCATTTT. Translating it yields CASNREARGQLKGEPQHF.

To note about this clonotype: A much larger clonotype is one base distant, so this may be a read error. The chain combines TRBV9 with TRBJ1-5; TRBD1 matches at 7 bases. The germline V gene has CDR1 SGDLS and CDR2 YYNGEE. The V segment lost 4 bases and the J segment 3 bases; nucleotides outside the gene matches: 7. The CDR3 totals 15 residues. CDR3 DNA sequence: TGTGCCAGCAGCACTACCGGGACAGTCAATCAGCCCCAGCATTTT. This translates into CASSTTGTVNQPQHF.

Only a few counts were recorded for this clonotype. The rearrangement joins TRBV29-1 to TRBJ1-1, with 11 bases aligning to TRBD1. V shed 7 bases and J 7 bases; nucleotides not matched to a gene: 5. The germline V gene has CDR1 SQVTM and CDR2 ANQGSEA. This CDR3 region has 12 residues. CDR3 DNA: TGCAGCGGGGGACAGGGGGTGGGTGAAGCTTTCTTT. It translates to CSGGQGVGEAFF.

A word on this clonotype: Since a much larger clone is just one base distant, this may be a read error. The chain employs TRBV12-3 or TRBV12-4 and TRBJ1-1, with a possible D match to TRBD1 (6 bases). This CDR3 is 16 amino acids long. V shed 5 bases and J shed 2 bases, with 18 bases lying between them. CDR3 in amino acids: CASSPPDAGANTEAFF. The DNA of the CDR3 is TGTGCCAGCAGTCCTCCCGACGCAGGGGCAAACACTGAAGCTTTCTTT.

Ten or more counts support this clonotype. This chain uses TRBV5-1 with TRBJ2-7; TRBD1 agrees at 7 bases. The V segment lost 0 bases and the J segment 3 bases; nucleotides outside the gene matches: 0. Germline loops: CDR1 SGHRS, CDR2 YFSETQ. The CDR3 is 13 residues long. The DNA of the CDR3 is TGCGCCAGCAGCTTGGACAGGGGCTACGAGCAGTACTTC. Encoded protein: CASSLDRGYEQYF.

This clonotype was counted ten times or more. The V gene is TRBV12-3 or TRBV12-4, the J gene TRBJ2-5, with 7 bases matching TRBD2. This CDR3 is 15 amino acids long. J gave up 4 bases and V 4 bases, and 9 bases lay outside the gene matches. The CDR3 sequence: CASSSSRGIGETQYF. CDR3 in DNA: TGTGCCAGCAGTTCCTCGCGGGGGATTGGAGAGACCCAGTACTTC.

This clonotype showed up many times. The gene calls are TRBV5-1 and TRBJ2-7; D remains ambiguous. There are 13 residues in the CDR3. Germline lookup yields CDR1 SGHRS and CDR2 YFSETQ. V was cut by 4 bases and J by 3 bases, with 11 bases left in between. As DNA, the CDR3 is TGCGCCAGCAGCCAACGGACGGACTACGAGCAGTACTTC. Encoded protein: CASSQRTDYEQYF.

Ten or more counts support this clonotype. In DNA, the CDR3 is TGTGCCAGCAGCTTGGACCGGCCCCTGCGACCTCTCGGCGAGCAGTACTTC. It is translated as CASSLDRPLRPLGEQYF. The chain joins TRBV5-6 to TRBJ2-7; the D is unclear. V shed 0 bases and J shed 6 bases, with 22 bases lying between them. Germline V gene lookup returns CDR1 SGHDT and CDR2 YYEEEE. CDR3 length: 17 residues.

The chain recombines TRBV18 with TRBJ2-3, with unresolved D. In germline, CDR1 is KGHSH, CDR2 LQKENI. Deletions cut 6 bases from V and 4 bases from J, with 5 bases between. There are 11 residues in the CDR3. CDR3 residues: CASSPSDTQYF. The DNA of the CDR3 is TGTGCCAGCTCCCCGTCAGATACGCAGTATTTT.

This clonotype appeared many times. The chain has TRBV14 and TRBJ2-6; a possible D gene is TRBD1 (5 bases). V was shortened by 1 base and J by 2 bases, with 9 bases between the two germline ends. Germline CDR1 is SGHDN and CDR2 is FVKESK. This CDR3 is 16 amino acids long. The CDR3 coding sequence is TGTGCCAGCAGCCAAGGGACAACTACTGGGGCCAACGTCCTGACTTTC. Translated: CASSQGTTTGANVLTF. The whole variable domain, remainder taken from reference TRBV14 and TRBJ2-6, is EAGVTQFPSHSVIEKGQTVTLRCDPISGHDNLYWYRRVMGKEIKFLLHFVKESKQDESGMPNNRFLAERTGGTYSTLKVQPAELEDSGVYFCASSQGTTTGANVLTFGAGSRLTVL.

This clonotype has ten or more counts. The chain combines TRBV20-1 with TRBJ1-2; the D is unclear. CDR1 is DFQATT, CDR2 SNEGSKA, per germline (reference sequence). V shed 0 bases and J shed 7 bases, with 15 bases lying between them. This CDR3 has 14 residues. The CDR3 sequence: CSARDLQSSPGYTF. The CDR3 DNA reads as TGCAGTGCTAGAGATCTACAGTCTTCTCCTGGCTACACCTTC.

The sample holds many counts of this clonotype. The rearrangement uses TRBV6-5 and TRBJ2-2, with D possibly being TRBD1 (6 bases). CDR1 and CDR2 (germline): MNHEY, SVGAGI. Trimming removed 1 base from V and 4 bases from J, with 10 bases in between. CDR3 size: 15 residues. The CDR3 nucleotides read TGTGCCAGCAGTTACTTGAAACAGGGCACCGGGGAGCTGTTTTTT. Translated: CASSYLKQGTGELFF.

Comment on this clonotype: A read error is possible here, since a much larger clone lies one base away. This rearrangement joins TRBV5-5 to TRBJ2-7; the D is unclear. The CDR3 runs 15 residues. V was shortened by 3 bases and J by 0 bases, with 13 bases between the two germline ends. CDR1 is SGHKS, CDR2 YYEKEE, per germline (reference sequence). CDR3 loop: CASSSAAVASYEQYF. The DNA of the CDR3 is TGTGCCAGCAGCTCGGCGGCAGTGGCCTCCTACGAGCAGTACTTC.

The sample holds many counts of this clonotype. The chain links TRBV10-1 to TRBJ2-7, with D maybe TRBD1 (6 bases). Trimming took off 8 bases at V and 6 bases at J, with 17 bases between the two ends. Germline V lookup: CDR1 WNHNN, CDR2 SYGVQD (reference sequence). This CDR3 spans 13 amino acids. CDR3 loop: CASSRHRAGEQYF. The CDR3 coding sequence is TGCGCCAGCTCCCGTCACAGGGCGGGCGAGCAGTACTTC.

Ten or more counts support this clonotype. This rearrangement joins TRBV5-1 to TRBJ2-1; no reliable D call. The germline V gene encodes CDR1 SGHRS and CDR2 YFSETQ. CDR3 length equals 13 residues. V lost 4 bases and J 4 bases, leaving 9 bases between the germline ends. This CDR3 is CASSLRLYNEQFF. CDR3 coding DNA: TGCGCCAGCAGCCTGCGCCTTTACAATGAGCAGTTCTTC.

This clonotype was counted many times. The CDR3: CASSFRLDSYEQYF. The CDR3 DNA reads TGTGCCAGCAGCTTTCGACTGGACTCCTACGAGCAGTACTTC. This sequence joins TRBV7-2 and TRBJ2-7; the D is unclear. The CDR3 runs to 14 residues. The V end lost 3 bases, the J end lost 0 bases, and 9 bases lay between the germline ends. Germline V gene data show CDR1 as SGHTA and CDR2 as FQGNSA.

V gene TRBV20-1 combines with J gene TRBJ2-5, with 11 bases that match TRBD2. The CDR3 covers 16 residues. In germline, CDR1 is DFQATT, CDR2 SNEGSKA (reference sequence). After removal of 6 bases from V and 4 bases from J, the junction contained 13 bases not matched to a gene. The CDR3 DNA is TGCAGTGCCACGCGCGGGATAGCGGGGGGGCCAGAGACCCAGTACTTC. It translates to CSATRGIAGGPETQYF.

This clonotype was recorded many times. The chain combines TRBV6-5 with TRBJ2-7; D is uncertain. Trimming removed 2 bases from V and 3 bases from J, with 8 bases in between. The germline V gene has CDR1 MNHEY and CDR2 SVGAGI. This CDR3 is built from 13 residues. The CDR3 sequence: CASSYPPYYEQYF. DNA for the CDR3: TGTGCCAGCAGTTACCCCCCCTACTACGAGCAGTACTTC.